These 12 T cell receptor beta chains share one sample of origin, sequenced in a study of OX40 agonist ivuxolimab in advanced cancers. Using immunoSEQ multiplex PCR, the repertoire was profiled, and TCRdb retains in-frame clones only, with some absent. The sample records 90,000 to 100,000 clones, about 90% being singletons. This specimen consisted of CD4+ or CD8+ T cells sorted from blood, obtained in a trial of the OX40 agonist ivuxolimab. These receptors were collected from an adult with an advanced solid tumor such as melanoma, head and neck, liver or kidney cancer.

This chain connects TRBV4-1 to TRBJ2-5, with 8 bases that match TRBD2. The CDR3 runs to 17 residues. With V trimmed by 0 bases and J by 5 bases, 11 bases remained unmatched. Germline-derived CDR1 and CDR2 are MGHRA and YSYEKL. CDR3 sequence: CASSQDRERGRGETQYF. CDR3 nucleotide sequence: TGCGCCAGCAGCCAAGACAGAGAGCGGGGGCGGGGGGAGACCCAGTACTTC.

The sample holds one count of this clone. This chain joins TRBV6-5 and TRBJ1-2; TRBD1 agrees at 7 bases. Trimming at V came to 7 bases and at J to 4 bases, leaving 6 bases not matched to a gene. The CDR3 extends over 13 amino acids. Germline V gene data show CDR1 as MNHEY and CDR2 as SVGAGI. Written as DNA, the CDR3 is TGTGCCAGCACTAACAGGGGCGGCTATGGCTACACCTTC. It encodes CASTNRGGYGYTF.

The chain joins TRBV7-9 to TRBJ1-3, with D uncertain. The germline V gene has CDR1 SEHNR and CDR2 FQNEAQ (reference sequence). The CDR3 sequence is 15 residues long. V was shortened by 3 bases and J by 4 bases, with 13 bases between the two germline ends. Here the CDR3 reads CASSLSFGSGNTIYF. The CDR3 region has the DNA TGTGCCAGCAGCTTGTCGTTCGGGTCCGGAAACACCATATATTTT.

The CDR3 loop is CASGSAGGGYGYTF. The CDR3, as DNA: TGTGCCAGTGGGAGCGCGGGCGGTGGGTATGGCTACACCTTC. The chain employs TRBV19 and TRBJ1-2; no reliable D call. V was shortened by 8 bases and J by 5 bases, with 18 bases between the two germline ends. This CDR3 contains 14 residues. The germline V gene has CDR1 LNHDA and CDR2 SQIVND (reference sequence). Using reference TRBV19 and TRBJ1-2 for the parts outside the CDR3, the full variable domain is DGGITQSPKYLFRKEGQNVTLSCEQNLNHDAMYWYRQDPGQGLRLIYYSQIVNDFQKGDIAEGYSVSREKKESFPLTVTSAQKNPTAFYLCASGSAGGGYGYTFGSGTRLTVV.

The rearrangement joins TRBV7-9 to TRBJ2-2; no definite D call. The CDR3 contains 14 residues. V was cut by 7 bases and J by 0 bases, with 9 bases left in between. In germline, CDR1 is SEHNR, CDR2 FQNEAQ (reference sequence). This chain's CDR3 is CASMLQANTGELFF. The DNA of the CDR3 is TGTGCCAGCATGCTCCAGGCGAACACCGGGGAGCTGTTTTTT.

The CDR3 spells CASRHSEGQGYEQYF. CDR3 DNA sequence: TGCGCCAGCAGGCACTCGGAAGGACAGGGCTACGAGCAGTACTTC. The gene calls are TRBV4-3 and TRBJ2-7, with 8 bases fitting TRBD1. The CDR3 consists of 15 residues. Germline values: CDR1 LGHNA, CDR2 YSLEER. V trimming: 6 bases; J trimming: 3 bases; junction bases outside the gene matches: 10.

The CDR3 sequence: CASSYGLNYGYTF. The CDR3 DNA reads as TGTGCCAGCAGTTACGGCCTTAACTATGGCTACACCTTC. The chain combines TRBV6-5 with TRBJ1-2; D is uncertain. Germline loops: CDR1 MNHEY, CDR2 SVGAGI. V was shortened by 2 bases and J by 1 base, with 5 bases between the two germline ends. CDR3 length: 13 amino acids.

This chain's CDR3 is CASSVLAGGRETQYF. The CDR3 DNA sequence: TGTGCCAGCAGCGTACTAGCGGGGGGGCGAGAGACCCAGTACTTC. The chain recombines TRBV9 with TRBJ2-5, with 12 bases that match TRBD2. Germline V gives CDR1 SGDLS, CDR2 YYNGEE. The junction had 2 bases not matched to a gene; V was cut back by 1 base and J by 4 bases. The CDR3 is made up of 15 amino acids. The full variable domain, with the rest looked up from reference TRBV9 and TRBJ2-5, is DSGVTQTPKHLITATGQRVTLRCSPRSGDLSVYWYQQSLDQGLQFLIQYYNGEERAKGNILERFSAQQFPDLHSELNLSSLELGDSALYFCASSVLAGGRETQYFGPGTRLLVL.

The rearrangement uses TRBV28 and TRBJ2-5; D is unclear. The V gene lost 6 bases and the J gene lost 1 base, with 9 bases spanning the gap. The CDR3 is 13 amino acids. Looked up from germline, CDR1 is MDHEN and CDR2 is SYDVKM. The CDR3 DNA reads TGTGCCAGCAGGTACGGGTCCCAAGAGACCCAGTACTTC. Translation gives CASRYGSQETQYF.

In nucleotides, the CDR3 is TGTGCCAGCAGCGTAGTTGGAAGCACAGATACGCAGTATTTT. Protein: CASSVVGSTDTQYF. The chain is built from TRBV9 and TRBJ2-3; D remains ambiguous. The CDR3 has 14 amino acids. From germline, CDR1 is SGDLS and CDR2 YYNGEE. Trimming left V 0 bases short and J 0 bases short, with 5 bases between.

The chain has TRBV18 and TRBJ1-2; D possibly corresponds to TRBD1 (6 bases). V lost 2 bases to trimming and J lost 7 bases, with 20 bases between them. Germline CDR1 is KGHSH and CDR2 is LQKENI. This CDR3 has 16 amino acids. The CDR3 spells CASSPIGDPYRVGYTF. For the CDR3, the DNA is TGTGCCAGCTCACCAATTGGGGACCCCTACAGGGTTGGCTACACCTTC.

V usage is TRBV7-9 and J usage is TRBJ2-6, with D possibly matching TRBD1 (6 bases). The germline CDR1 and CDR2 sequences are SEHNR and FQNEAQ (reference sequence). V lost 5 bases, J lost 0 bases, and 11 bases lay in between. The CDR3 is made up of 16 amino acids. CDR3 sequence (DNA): TGTGCCAGCAGCCTTGGACAGCTCTCTGGGGCCAACGTCCTGACTTTC. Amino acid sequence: CASSLGQLSGANVLTF.